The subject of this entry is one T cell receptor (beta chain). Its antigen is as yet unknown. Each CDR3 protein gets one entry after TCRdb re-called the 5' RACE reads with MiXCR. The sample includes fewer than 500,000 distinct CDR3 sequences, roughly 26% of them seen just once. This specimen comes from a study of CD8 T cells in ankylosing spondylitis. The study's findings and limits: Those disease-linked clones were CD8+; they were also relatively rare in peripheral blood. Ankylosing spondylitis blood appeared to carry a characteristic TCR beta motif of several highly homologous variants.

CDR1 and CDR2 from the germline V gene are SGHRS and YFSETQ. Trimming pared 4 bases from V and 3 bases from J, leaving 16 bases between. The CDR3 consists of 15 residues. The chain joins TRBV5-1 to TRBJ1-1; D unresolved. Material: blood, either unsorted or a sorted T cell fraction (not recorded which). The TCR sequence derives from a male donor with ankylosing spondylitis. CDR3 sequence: CASSPLPHRDTEAFF. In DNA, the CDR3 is TGCGCCAGCAGCCCCCTCCCCCATAGGGACACTGAAGCTTTCTTT.